Each of the 9 T cell receptor beta chains below was sequenced from the same sample in a study of T-cell reconstitution after alpha-beta-depleted transplantation in children. During its preparation, the TCRbeta library received unique molecular identifiers. TCRdb itself ran the PCR reads through MiXCR, one entry per CDR3 protein. There are a few hundred thousand distinct CDR3 sequences in the sample; 43% occur only once, and approximately 25% lies in the top ten. The sample in question was PBMCs, obtained before TCRalphabeta/CD19-depleted stem cell transplant. All receptors derive from a girl aged 2 to 9 with aplastic anemia, due to receive a stem cell transplant.

This clonotype was found once. This chain connects TRBV5-1 to TRBJ2-7; possible D gene TRBD2, 7 bases. The CDR3 is 16 residues long. The germline CDR1 and CDR2 sequences are SGHRS and YFSETQ. V lost 4 bases, J lost 2 bases, and 19 bases lay in between. The CDR3: CASSPEGGPPTYEQYF. In nucleotides, the CDR3 is TGCGCCAGCAGCCCGGAGGGGGGGCCCCCTACCTACGAGCAGTACTTC.

This clonotype was picked up a small number of times. The chain carries TRBV20-1 and TRBJ1-1; the D gene is possibly TRBD1 (6 bases). Germline CDR1 DFQATT, CDR2 SNEGSKA (reference sequence). CDR3 length: 16 residues. V dropped 3 bases and J dropped 1 base, with 18 bases sitting between them. The CDR3 nucleotides are TGCAGTGCTAGTCTCTTGGCGGGGGGCAGGAACACTGAAGCTTTCTTT. Its translation is CSASLLAGGRNTEAFF.

The genes are TRBV5-1 and TRBJ2-2; TRBD1 or TRBD2 may be the D gene (5 bases each). V was clipped by 0 bases and J by 8 bases, with 17 bases between them. Germline V lookup: CDR1 SGHRS, CDR2 YFSETQ. The CDR3 runs 16 residues. Here the CDR3 reads CASSLGTVGEPGELFF. Here the CDR3 DNA reads TGCGCCAGCAGCTTGGGTACGGTGGGGGAGCCGGGGGAGCTGTTTTTT.

J is TRBJ2-5 and V is TRBV28; TRBD2 aligns across 12 bases. From germline, CDR1 is MDHEN and CDR2 SYDVKM. V shed 4 bases and J 2 bases; nucleotides not matched to a gene: 5. The CDR3 is 16 residues long. The CDR3 DNA is TGTGCCAGCAGTTCACTGACTAGCGGGAGACAAGAGACCCAGTACTTC. Translating it yields CASSSLTSGRQETQYF.

This clonotype was detected ten times or more. The chain recombines TRBV20-1 with TRBJ1-5; D call uncertain. Germline V gene data show CDR1 as DFQATT and CDR2 as SNEGSKA (reference sequence). The V gene lost 6 bases and the J gene lost 2 bases, with 17 bases spanning the gap. CDR3 length: 15 residues. CDR3 nucleotide sequence: TGCAGTGCGACTCTCCTTAACAGAGGCAATCAGCCCCAGCATTTT. This codes for CSATLLNRGNQPQHF.

This clonotype has a count of ten or more. V gene TRBV4-2 combines with J gene TRBJ2-5, with D possibly matching TRBD2 (7 bases). The CDR3 contains 16 residues. Per germline, CDR1 LGHNA and CDR2 YNFKEQ. The ends were cut back, 4 bases at V and 4 bases at J, with 19 bases in the middle. This chain's CDR3 is CASSRTGTTGGETQYF. CDR3 nucleotides: TGTGCCAGCAGCCGAACAGGGACTACGGGGGGAGAGACCCAGTACTTC.

The chain is built from TRBV5-1 and TRBJ1-4; D remains unclear. This CDR3 is built from 14 residues. Trimming cost V 0 bases and J 4 bases, with 7 bases left between them. Germline values: CDR1 SGHRS, CDR2 YFSETQ. This chain's CDR3 is CASSLARHNEKLFF. The CDR3 region has the DNA TGCGCCAGCAGCTTGGCCCGGCATAATGAAAAACTGTTTTTT.

This clonotype was counted ten times or more. This sequence joins TRBV12-3 or TRBV12-4 and TRBJ2-2; D gene ambiguous. CDR3 length equals 13 residues. Trimming stripped 6 bases from V and 5 bases from J, with 10 bases between. This CDR3 reads CASSPGWTGELFF. CDR3 nucleotide sequence: TGTGCCAGCAGCCCTGGGTGGACCGGGGAGCTGTTTTTT.

This clonotype appeared many times. CDR3 DNA sequence: TGTGCCAGCAGTTTGGTGGGACGGGCAAACACCGGGGAGCTGTTTTTT. This gives the protein CASSLVGRANTGELFF. J is TRBJ2-2 and V is TRBV27, with D perhaps matching TRBD1 or TRBD2 (5 bases each). Germline V gene data show CDR1 as MNHEY and CDR2 as SMNVEV (reference sequence). The CDR3 length is 16 residues. V shed 3 bases and J shed 2 bases, with 13 bases lying between them.